Presented here are 31 T cell receptor beta chains from one specimen sequenced in a study of T cell repertoires in cytomegalovirus infection. TCRdb reprocessed the reads via MiXCR and lists one record per CDR3 protein. Of 900,000 to 950,000 distinct CDR3 sequences in the sample, around 30% were seen once. These TCRs' antigens remain unknown. Sequences were derived from cultured CD8+ T cells from PBMCs, sampled from culture after CMV antigen stimulation. The receptors shown here come from a human donor in good health (CMV status not recorded). Some clones in this sample may be carry-over from other donors' samples.

This clonotype came up many times. This chain links TRBV6-5 with TRBJ1-3, with TRBD1 identical over 9 bases. Per the germline V gene, CDR1 is MNHEY and CDR2 is SVGAGI. The CDR3 contains 15 residues. Trimming cost V 8 bases and J 3 bases; bases outside gene matches: 8. CDR3 nucleotide sequence: TGTGCCAGCCGTCCGGGACAGGGAGGTGGAAACACCATATATTTT. It encodes CASRPGQGGGNTIYF.

The V and J genes are TRBV5-6 and TRBJ2-1; TRBD1 matches 9 bases. This CDR3 spans 14 amino acids. Germline V gives CDR1 SGHDT, CDR2 YYEEEE. Trimming removed 0 bases from V and 8 bases from J; junction bases left unmatched: 3. CDR3 loop: CASSLGTGGDEQFF. CDR3 DNA: TGTGCCAGCAGCTTGGGAACAGGGGGCGATGAGCAGTTCTTC.

This clonotype was seen many times. The chain uses TRBV6-1 and TRBJ2-7; 8 bases are a match to TRBD1. The length of the CDR3 is 16 residues. The junction had 10 bases not matched to a gene; V was cut back by 3 bases and J by 3 bases. The germline V gene has CDR1 MNHNS and CDR2 SASEGT. Written as DNA, the CDR3 is TGTGCCAGCAGTGAGCCTCCGACAGGGGACCTCTACGAGCAGTACGTC. Amino acid sequence: CASSEPPTGDLYEQYV.

This clonotype was observed a handful of times. The V call is TRBV27, the J call TRBJ1-5; D possibly corresponds to TRBD1 (5 bases). Per germline, CDR1 MNHEY and CDR2 SMNVEV (reference sequence). The CDR3 length is 14 residues. The V gene lost 5 bases and the J gene lost 1 base, with 9 bases spanning the gap. This chain's CDR3 is CASSGGSSNQPQHF. The CDR3 coding sequence is TGTGCCAGCAGTGGGGGATCCAGCAATCAGCCCCAGCATTTT.

This clonotype was seen many times. The V and J genes are TRBV7-9 and TRBJ1-1, with unresolved D. The CDR3 sequence is 10 residues long. In germline, CDR1 is SEHNR, CDR2 FQNEAQ (reference sequence). Trimming took off 8 bases at V and 11 bases at J, with 12 bases between the two ends. In nucleotides, the CDR3 is TGTGCCAGCTCAAGACGACCGGCTTTCTTT. This encodes CASSRRPAFF.

Only a few counts were recorded for this clonotype. This chain links TRBV6-1 with TRBJ2-7, with 9 nucleotides matching TRBD1. The germline V gene encodes CDR1 MNHNS and CDR2 SASEGT. CDR3 size: 13 residues. V lost 8 bases, J lost 2 bases, and 4 bases stayed unmatched. DNA of the CDR3: TGTGCCAGCGGACACAGGGGGCCCTACGAGCAGTACTTC. The encoded protein is CASGHRGPYEQYF.

The table lists this clonotype with many counts. The CDR3 protein is CASSLVTGVRGPQETQYF. The CDR3 nucleotides are TGTGCCAGCAGCTTAGTGACCGGTGTACGGGGCCCCCAAGAGACCCAGTACTTC. The chain has TRBV7-6 and TRBJ2-5; either TRBD1 or TRBD2 may fit D (5 bases each). CDR1 SGHVS and CDR2 FNYEAQ come from the germline V gene. The V and J ends lost 1 base and 1 base respectively, with 19 bases between them. The CDR3 loop spans 18 amino acids.

V and J are TRBV29-1 and TRBJ1-1; 7 bases are a match to TRBD1. Germline assignment: CDR1 SQVTM and CDR2 ANQGSEA. The ends lost 5 bases at V and 0 bases at J; junction bases unmatched: 9. This CDR3 is built from 15 residues. The CDR3 DNA reads as TGCAGCGTTCCGACAGGGCCTCCACTGAACACTGAAGCTTTCTTT. Translating gives CSVPTGPPLNTEAFF. The variable domain in full, with the rest retrieved from reference TRBV29-1 and TRBJ1-1, is SAVISQKPSRDICQRGTSLTIQCQVDSQVTMMFWYRQQPGQSLTLIATANQGSEATYESGFVIDKFPISRPNLTFSTLTVSNMSPEDSSIYLCSVPTGPPLNTEAFFGQGTRLTVV.

The V call is TRBV6-2 or TRBV6-3, the J call TRBJ2-1, with 14 nucleotides matching TRBD2. After removal of 4 bases from V and 1 base from J, the junction contained 9 bases not matched to a gene. Germline lookup yields CDR1 MNHEY and CDR2 SVGEGT. The CDR3 consists of 19 residues. This chain's CDR3 is CASSSFLGLAGDSYNEQFF. In nucleotides, the CDR3 is TGTGCCAGCAGTTCCTTCTTGGGACTAGCGGGGGATTCCTACAATGAGCAGTTCTTC.

The gene calls are TRBV12-3 or TRBV12-4 and TRBJ1-4; D might be TRBD1 (6 bases). Between the trimmed V and J ends, which lost 8 bases and 8 bases, there was a span of 12 bases. This CDR3 contains 12 residues. The CDR3 DNA reads TGTGCCAGCGGTCGGGGGCTGGAAAAACTGTTTTTT. It codes for CASGRGLEKLFF.

This clonotype was detected only a few times. This sequence joins TRBV7-6 and TRBJ1-3; D is possibly TRBD1 (6 bases). This CDR3 is 11 amino acids long. Germline-derived CDR1 and CDR2 are SGHVS and FNYEAQ. With 10 bases removed from V and 4 bases from J, the gap between germline ends came to 8 bases. The CDR3 is CATGEGNTIYF. The CDR3, as DNA: TGTGCCACAGGGGAGGGAAACACCATATATTTT.

This rearrangement joins TRBV7-3 to TRBJ2-1; TRBD2 aligns across 11 bases. The CDR3 sequence is 16 residues long. Germline values: CDR1 SGHTA, CDR2 FQGTGA. J was trimmed by 4 bases and V by 5 bases; bases with no gene match: 7. The CDR3 spells CASSRSSGGAYNEQFF. The CDR3 DNA reads TGTGCCAGCAGCCGAAGTAGCGGGGGGGCTTACAATGAGCAGTTCTTC.

This chain links TRBV27 with TRBJ1-6, with D unclear. Trimming removed 5 bases at V and 0 bases at J, with 8 bases between. Germline assignment: CDR1 MNHEY and CDR2 SMNVEV (reference sequence). CDR3 size: 15 residues. In nucleotides, the CDR3 is TGTGCCAGCAGTGCCCCAAGCTCCTATAATTCACCCCTCCACTTT. This gives the protein CASSAPSSYNSPLHF.

This clonotype was seen a handful of times. The CDR3, as DNA: TGTGCCAGCAGTCCCGGACAGGGGTGGAGTGGCTACACCTTC. Translated: CASSPGQGWSGYTF. The rearrangement uses TRBV27 and TRBJ1-2; 9 positions match TRBD1. J gave up 7 bases and V 5 bases, and 8 bases lay outside the gene matches. The germline gives CDR1 MNHEY, CDR2 SMNVEV (reference sequence). The length of the CDR3 is 14 residues.

This chain connects TRBV10-3 to TRBJ2-7; 7 positions agree with TRBD2. Per the germline V gene, CDR1 is ENHRY and CDR2 is SYGVKD. The CDR3 runs to 12 residues. DNA for the CDR3: TGTGCTATAGGGGAGGGGACCTACGAGCAGTACGTC. The encoded protein is CAIGEGTYEQYV.

The CDR3 DNA is TGTGCCAGCGGACAGGGAAGAAGGGCCTATGGCTACACCTTC. Encoded protein: CASGQGRRAYGYTF. The chain has TRBV28 and TRBJ1-2; TRBD1 agrees at 8 bases. The CDR3 has 14 residues. V trimming: 8 bases; J trimming: 4 bases; junction bases outside the gene matches: 9. Germline assignment: CDR1 MDHEN and CDR2 SYDVKM.

This clonotype was counted many times. The V gene is TRBV7-8, the J gene TRBJ2-1, with D unresolved. Per germline, CDR1 SGHVS and CDR2 FQNEAQ. This CDR3 region has 16 residues. Trimming took 1 base from V and 7 from J, leaving 17 bases between them. The CDR3 protein is CASSLVGIPSYNEQFF. CDR3 DNA: TGTGCCAGCAGCTTAGTGGGGATCCCTAGTTATAATGAGCAGTTCTTC.

This clonotype was detected many times. The chain links TRBV5-1 to TRBJ2-7; 8 bases line up with TRBD2. The CDR3 has 16 residues. The J segment lost 1 base and the V segment lost 4 bases, leaving 10 bases of the junction unmatched. Germline V gives CDR1 SGHRS, CDR2 YFSETQ. This chain's CDR3 is CASSPGGLAGSYEQYF. In nucleotides, the CDR3 is TGCGCCAGCAGCCCAGGCGGACTAGCCGGGTCCTACGAGCAGTACTTC. Full variable domain (remainder filled in from reference TRBV5-1 and TRBJ2-7): KAGVTQTPRYLIKTRGQQVTLSCSPISGHRSVSWYQQTPGQGLQFLFEYFSETQRNKGNFPGRFSGRQFSNSRSEMNVSTLELGDSALYLCASSPGGLAGSYEQYFGPGTRLTVT.

This clonotype came up a few times. This chain uses TRBV28 with TRBJ2-1; D call uncertain. V dropped 3 bases and J dropped 0 bases, with 12 bases sitting between them. Germline V gives CDR1 MDHEN, CDR2 SYDVKM. There are 16 residues in the CDR3. In DNA form, the CDR3 reads TGTGCCAGCAGTTTCGTAGCAGAGGACTCCTACAATGAGCAGTTCTTC. This codes for CASSFVAEDSYNEQFF.

This clonotype appeared a few times. This chain uses TRBV7-6 with TRBJ2-5, with a weak D call TRBD2 (6 bases). Germline CDR1 is SGHVS and CDR2 is FNYEAQ. Trimming shortened V by 5 bases and J by 4 bases, and 17 bases separated the two germline ends. The CDR3 covers 15 residues. The CDR3 is CASSLLPTGGETQYF. The DNA for the CDR3 is TGTGCCAGCAGCCTTTTACCCACCGGGGGAGAGACCCAGTACTTC.

This sequence joins TRBV6-5 and TRBJ2-5; maybe TRBD1 (6 bases). This CDR3 contains 12 residues. CDR1 is MNHEY and CDR2 is SVGAGI in the germline V gene. Trimming removed 8 bases at V and 6 bases at J, with 13 bases between. The CDR3 region has the DNA TGTGCCAGCTCGGACAGAGGGCAGACCCAGTACTTC. Translating it yields CASSDRGQTQYF.

J is TRBJ1-4 and V is TRBV6-5; weak D call: TRBD1 (5 bases). The CDR3 has 14 residues. CDR1 is MNHEY and CDR2 is SVGAGI in the germline V gene. V was pared by 4 bases and J by 7 bases, with 13 bases between. The CDR3 reads CASSFGGAAEKLFF. In DNA form, the CDR3 reads TGTGCCAGCAGTTTTGGGGGAGCGGCTGAAAAACTGTTTTTT.

The chain carries TRBV4-2 and TRBJ2-5; D call uncertain. From germline, CDR1 is LGHNA and CDR2 YNFKEQ. With 0 bases removed from V and 2 bases from J, the gap between germline ends came to 16 bases. CDR3 length: 17 amino acids. For the CDR3, the DNA is TGTGCCAGCAGCCAAGATGAGATGCCCTATGTTCAAGAGACCCAGTACTTC. This translates into CASSQDEMPYVQETQYF.

Details on this clonotype: One junction end does not reproduce the germline sequence, and a read error may be involved. The chain combines TRBV19 with TRBJ2-2; 10 positions agree with TRBD2. Germline V gene data show CDR1 as LNHDA and CDR2 as SQIVND (reference sequence). This CDR3 is built from 17 residues. The CDR3, as DNA: TGTGCCAATAGTATCAAACTAGCGGGGAAAAACACCGGGGAGCTGTTTTTT. As protein: CANSIKLAGKNTGELFF.

This clonotype was seen many times. Compared with germline, one end of the junction differs, possibly owing to a read error. The chain links TRBV12-3 or TRBV12-4 to TRBJ2-3; D assignment may be TRBD1 or TRBD2 (5 bases each). The CDR3 covers 13 residues. The CDR3 nucleotides read TGTGCCAGCAGCTTAGGGGCGGGAGATACGCAGTATTTT. Encoded protein: CASSLGAGDTQYF.

This clonotype occurred a few times. The chain carries TRBV7-2 and TRBJ1-1; D unclear. Trimming pared 0 bases from V and 4 bases from J, leaving 15 bases between. Germline lookup yields CDR1 SGHTA and CDR2 FQGNSA. The CDR3 runs to 16 residues. The CDR3 sequence is CASSLAMGIGGTEAFF. CDR3 nucleotide sequence: TGTGCCAGCAGCTTAGCGATGGGGATAGGAGGCACTGAAGCTTTCTTT. The whole variable domain, remainder taken from reference TRBV7-2 and TRBJ1-1, is GAGVSQSPSNKVTEKGKDVELRCDPISGHTALYWYRQSLGQGLEFLIYFQGNSAPDKSGLPSDRFSAERTGGSVSTLTIQRTQQEDSAVYLCASSLAMGIGGTEAFFGQGTRLTVV.

This clonotype turned up a few times. The V call is TRBV6-2 or TRBV6-3, the J call TRBJ1-2; weak D call: TRBD1 (5 bases). The germline V and J ends were trimmed by 8 bases and 4 bases, with 29 bases remaining between them. Looked up from germline, CDR1 is MNHEY and CDR2 is SVGEGT. This CDR3 is 18 amino acids long. CDR3 loop: CASGKGLGGDLLSYGYTF. CDR3 coding DNA: TGTGCCAGCGGAAAGGGGCTCGGGGGTGACTTGTTGAGCTATGGCTACACCTTC.

The chain combines TRBV7-6 with TRBJ2-5; 12 bases align to TRBD2. The J segment lost 5 bases and the V segment lost 5 bases, leaving 12 bases of the junction unmatched. Looked up from germline, CDR1 is SGHVS and CDR2 is FNYEAQ. The CDR3 sequence is 17 residues long. For the CDR3, the DNA is TGTGCCAGCAGCATAGAAGCTAGCGGGGGGGCCGGTGAGACCCAGTACTTC. It codes for CASSIEASGGAGETQYF.

This rearrangement joins TRBV6-6 to TRBJ2-7, with 8 bases fitting TRBD1. The length of the CDR3 is 15 residues. V shed 5 bases, J shed 2 bases, and the junction held 8 bases outside the gene matches. Germline V gene lookup returns CDR1 MNHNY and CDR2 SVGAGI (reference sequence). In DNA form, the CDR3 reads TGTGCCAGCAGTGCATTAGGACAGGGACCCTACGAGCAGTACTTC. Protein: CASSALGQGPYEQYF.

This clonotype has just a few counts. The chain joins TRBV6-2 or TRBV6-3 to TRBJ2-2; D ambiguous. Germline-derived CDR1 and CDR2 are MNHEY and SVGEGT. CDR3 length: 12 residues. V dropped 8 bases and J dropped 6 bases, with 10 bases sitting between them. As DNA, the CDR3 is TGTGCCAGCGGGGTAAACCCCGGGGAGCTGTTTTTT. This gives the protein CASGVNPGELFF.

The chain links TRBV15 to TRBJ2-1; the match to TRBD2 covers 10 bases. CDR1 LNHNV and CDR2 YYDKDF come from the germline V gene (reference sequence). The CDR3 consists of 16 residues. Losses at the gene ends were 4 bases for V and 5 bases for J; bases not matched to a gene: 8. CDR3 DNA: TGTGCCACCAGCATGGGCCTAGCGGGGGCCAACAATGAGCAGTTCTTC. It encodes CATSMGLAGANNEQFF. The full variable domain, completed using reference TRBV15 and TRBJ2-1, is DAMVIQNPRYQVTQFGKPVTLSCSQTLNHNVMYWYQQKSSQAPKLLFHYYDKDFNNEADTPDNFQSRRPNTSFCFLDIRSPGLGDTAMYLCATSMGLAGANNEQFFGPGTRLTVL.